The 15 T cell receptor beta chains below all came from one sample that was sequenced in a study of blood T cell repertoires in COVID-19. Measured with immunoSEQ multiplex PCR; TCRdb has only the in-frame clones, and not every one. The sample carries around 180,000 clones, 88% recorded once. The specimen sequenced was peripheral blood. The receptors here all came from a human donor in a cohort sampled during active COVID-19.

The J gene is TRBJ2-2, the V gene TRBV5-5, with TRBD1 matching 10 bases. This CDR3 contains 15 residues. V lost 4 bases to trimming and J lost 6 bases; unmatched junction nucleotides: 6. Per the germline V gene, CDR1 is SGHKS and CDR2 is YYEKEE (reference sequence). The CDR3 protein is CASSPRQGAAGELFF. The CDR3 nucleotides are TGTGCCAGCAGCCCGCGACAGGGGGCTGCCGGGGAGCTGTTTTTT.

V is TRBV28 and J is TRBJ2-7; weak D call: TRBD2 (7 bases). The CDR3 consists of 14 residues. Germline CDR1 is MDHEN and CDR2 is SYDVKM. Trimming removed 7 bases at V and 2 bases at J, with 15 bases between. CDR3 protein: CASMGGGRAYEQYF. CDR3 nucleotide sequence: TGTGCCAGCATGGGGGGGGGCAGGGCCTACGAGCAGTACTTC.

In DNA form, the CDR3 reads TGTGCCAGCAGCCAAGTCAAGGGACTAGCTGTCTACGAGCAGTACTTC. Its translation: CASSQVKGLAVYEQYF. The V gene is TRBV14, the J gene TRBJ2-7, with 9 bases matching TRBD2. V lost 1 base to trimming and J lost 3 bases; unmatched junction nucleotides: 7. This CDR3 region has 16 residues. Germline V gene sequence: CDR1 SGHDN, CDR2 FVKESK.

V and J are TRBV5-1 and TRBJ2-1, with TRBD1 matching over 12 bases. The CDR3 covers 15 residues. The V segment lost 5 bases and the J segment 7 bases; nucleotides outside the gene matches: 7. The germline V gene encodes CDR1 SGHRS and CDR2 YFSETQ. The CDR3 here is CASREGQGAFNEQFF. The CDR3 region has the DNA TGCGCCAGCAGGGAGGGACAGGGGGCCTTTAATGAGCAGTTCTTC.

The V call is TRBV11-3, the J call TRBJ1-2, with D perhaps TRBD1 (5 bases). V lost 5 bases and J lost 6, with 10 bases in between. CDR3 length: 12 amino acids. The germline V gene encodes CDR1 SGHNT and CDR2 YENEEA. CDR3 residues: CASSDSGDGYTF. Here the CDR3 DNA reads TGTGCCAGCAGCGACTCGGGGGATGGCTACACCTTC.

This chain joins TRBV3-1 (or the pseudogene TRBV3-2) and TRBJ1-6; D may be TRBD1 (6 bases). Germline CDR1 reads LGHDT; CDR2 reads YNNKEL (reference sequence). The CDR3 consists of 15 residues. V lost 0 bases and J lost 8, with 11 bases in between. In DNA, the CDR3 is TGTGCCAGCAGCCAAGACAGGGGAATTGATTCACCCCTCCACTTT. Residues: CASSQDRGIDSPLHF.

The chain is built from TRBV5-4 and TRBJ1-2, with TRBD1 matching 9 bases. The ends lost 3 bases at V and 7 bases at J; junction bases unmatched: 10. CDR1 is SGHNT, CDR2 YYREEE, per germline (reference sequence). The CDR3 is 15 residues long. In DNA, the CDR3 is TGTGCCAGCAGCTCCCCGTGGGACAGGGTCTCTGGCTACACCTTC. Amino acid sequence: CASSSPWDRVSGYTF.

The CDR3 DNA follows: TGTGCCAGCAGCCGTCGCACCGGGACAGGGGGTCGTGGCTACACCTTC. This sequence encodes CASSRRTGTGGRGYTF. V is TRBV7-8 and J is TRBJ1-2, with TRBD1 matching 11 bases. CDR1 SGHVS and CDR2 FQNEAQ come from the germline V gene. The CDR3 runs to 16 residues. Trimming cost V 5 bases and J 7 bases; bases outside gene matches: 12.

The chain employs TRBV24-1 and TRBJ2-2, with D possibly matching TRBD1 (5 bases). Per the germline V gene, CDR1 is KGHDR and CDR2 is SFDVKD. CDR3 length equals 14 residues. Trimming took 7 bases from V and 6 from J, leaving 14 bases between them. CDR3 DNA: TGTGCCACCAGATCATTAGGGGCAGCCGGGGAGCTGTTTTTT. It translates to CATRSLGAAGELFF.

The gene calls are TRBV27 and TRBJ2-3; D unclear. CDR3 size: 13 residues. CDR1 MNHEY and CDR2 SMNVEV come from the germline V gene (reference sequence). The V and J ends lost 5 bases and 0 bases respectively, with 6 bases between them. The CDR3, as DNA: TGTGCCAGCAGTCCCATTAGCACAGATACGCAGTATTTT. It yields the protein CASSPISTDTQYF.

The CDR3 region has the DNA TGCGCCACAGAGGCGGGACGGGGAGGTGAAGCTTTCTTT. This translates into CATEAGRGGEAFF. The chain is built from TRBV10-2 and TRBJ1-1; D possibly corresponds to TRBD1 (5 bases). Germline CDR1 is WSHSY and CDR2 is SAAADI. The germline V and J ends were trimmed by 10 bases and 7 bases, with 19 bases remaining between them. The CDR3 extends over 13 amino acids.

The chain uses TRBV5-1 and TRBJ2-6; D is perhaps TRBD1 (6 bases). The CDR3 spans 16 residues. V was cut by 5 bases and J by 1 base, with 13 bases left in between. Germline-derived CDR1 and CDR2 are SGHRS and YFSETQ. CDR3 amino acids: CASRAGTGSGANVLTF. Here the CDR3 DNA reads TGCGCCAGCAGAGCAGGTACAGGGTCTGGGGCCAACGTCCTGACTTTC.

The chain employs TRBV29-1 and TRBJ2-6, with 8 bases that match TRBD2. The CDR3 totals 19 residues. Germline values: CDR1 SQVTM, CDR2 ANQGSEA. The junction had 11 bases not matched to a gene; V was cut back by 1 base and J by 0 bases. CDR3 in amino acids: CSVEATTGGRVSGANVLTF. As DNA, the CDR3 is TGCAGCGTTGAAGCGACCACGGGGGGGCGAGTCTCTGGGGCCAACGTCCTGACTTTC. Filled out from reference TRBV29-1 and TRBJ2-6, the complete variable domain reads SAVISQKPSRDICQRGTSLTIQCQVDSQVTMMFWYRQQPGQSLTLIATANQGSEATYESGFVIDKFPISRPNLTFSTLTVSNMSPEDSSIYLCSVEATTGGRVSGANVLTFGAGSRLTVL.

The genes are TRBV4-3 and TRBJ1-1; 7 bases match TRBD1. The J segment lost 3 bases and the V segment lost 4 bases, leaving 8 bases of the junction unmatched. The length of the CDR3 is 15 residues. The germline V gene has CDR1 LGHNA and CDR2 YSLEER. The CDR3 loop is CASSLHITGDTEAFF. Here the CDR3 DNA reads TGCGCCAGCAGCCTACACATTACAGGGGACACTGAAGCTTTCTTT.

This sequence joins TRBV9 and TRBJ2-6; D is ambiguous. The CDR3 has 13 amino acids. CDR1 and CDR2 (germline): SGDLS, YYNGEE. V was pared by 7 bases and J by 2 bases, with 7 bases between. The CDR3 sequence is CASATTGANVLTF. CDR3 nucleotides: TGTGCCAGCGCGACAACTGGGGCCAACGTCCTGACTTTC.